The 13 T cell receptor beta chains presented below share a single source sample, sequenced in a study of T cell responses to AZD1222 COVID-19 vaccine. Profiling relied on immunoSEQ multiplex PCR, and the TCRdb table lists in-frame clones only, not all of them. The table has some 98,000 clones, roughly 80% seen once. The sample was peripheral blood, taken 28 days after the second AZD1222 dose. The receptor source for this set is an adult who received the AZD1222 COVID-19 vaccine.

The J gene is TRBJ1-5, the V gene TRBV3-1 (or the pseudogene TRBV3-2); possible D gene TRBD1, 5 bases. Trimming removed 5 bases from V and 7 bases from J, with 12 bases in between. CDR1 and CDR2 from the germline V gene are LGHDT and YNNKEL (reference sequence). This CDR3 spans 13 amino acids. Here the CDR3 reads CASSGGGGQPQHF. CDR3 DNA: TGTGCCAGCAGCGGGGGAGGAGGACAGCCCCAGCATTTT.

V usage is TRBV19 and J usage is TRBJ2-7; the D gene could be TRBD1 or TRBD2 (6 bases each). Germline values: CDR1 LNHDA, CDR2 SQIVND (reference sequence). The CDR3 is made up of 13 amino acids. V was cut by 5 bases and J by 4 bases, with 12 bases left in between. CDR3 in amino acids: CASSAQGTYEQYF. The CDR3 region has the DNA TGTGCCAGTAGTGCGCAGGGGACTTACGAGCAGTACTTC.

The table lists this clone with a count of one. The CDR3 coding sequence is TGTGCCAGCAGCCAAGCCCTCTTGGTGGGGGGGCTTTCAAGAGGAGCCCAGTACTTC. It specifies CASSQALLVGGLSRGAQYF. The chain is built from TRBV4-2 and TRBJ2-5; a weak D match, TRBD2 (7 bases). CDR3 length: 19 amino acids. The germline V and J ends were trimmed by 1 base and 9 bases, with 30 bases remaining between them. Germline CDR1 LGHNA, CDR2 YNFKEQ.

The CDR3 spells CASSPSGTYNEQFF. The CDR3 DNA follows: TGCGCCAGCAGCCCGAGCGGGACCTACAATGAGCAGTTCTTC. The chain joins TRBV4-1 to TRBJ2-1; TRBD2 aligns across 7 bases. Looked up from germline, CDR1 is MGHRA and CDR2 is YSYEKL. The CDR3 contains 14 residues. The V and J ends lost 4 bases and 2 bases, in that order; junction bases with no gene match: 2.

The chain employs TRBV7-9 and TRBJ2-1; tentative D call: TRBD1 (6 bases). Per the germline V gene, CDR1 is SEHNR and CDR2 is FQNEAQ (reference sequence). CDR3 length equals 13 residues. V shed 4 bases and J shed 7 bases, with 11 bases lying between them. CDR3 loop: CASSSDSGNEQFF. DNA of the CDR3: TGTGCCAGCAGCTCGGACAGTGGAAATGAGCAGTTCTTC. Looking up the rest from reference TRBV7-9 and TRBJ2-1 gives the full variable domain: DTGVSQNPRHKITKRGQNVTFRCDPISEHNRLYWYRQTLGQGPEFLTYFQNEAQLEKSRLLSDRFSAERPKGSFSTLEIQRTEQGDSAMYLCASSSDSGNEQFFGPGTRLTVL.

The chain recombines TRBV6-2 or TRBV6-3 with TRBJ1-2; D remains ambiguous. Germline lookup yields CDR1 MNHEY and CDR2 SVGEGT. This CDR3 is built from 14 residues. Trimming shortened V by 4 bases and J by 10 bases, and 19 bases separated the two germline ends. CDR3 region: CASSSQLGRANYTF. DNA for the CDR3: TGTGCCAGCAGTTCGCAACTCGGCCGGGCCAACTACACCTTC.

The chain joins TRBV5-1 to TRBJ1-2; D unresolved. The V gene lost 3 bases and the J gene lost 4 bases, with 16 bases spanning the gap. Germline assignment: CDR1 SGHRS and CDR2 YFSETQ. This CDR3 region has 15 residues. The CDR3 bases are TGCGCCAGCAGCTGGTCCGTTGACGAGTCCTATGGCTACACCTTC. Residues: CASSWSVDESYGYTF.

The DNA of the CDR3 is TGCGCCAGCAGTGAAGTACGGGGGGGTGCAGATACGCAGTATTTT. Its protein product is CASSEVRGGADTQYF. V is TRBV10-1 and J is TRBJ2-3; 8 bases map to TRBD2. CDR3 length: 15 amino acids. With 3 bases clipped from V and 4 bases from J, the junction kept 6 bases outside the gene matches. Germline CDR1 WNHNN, CDR2 SYGVQD (reference sequence).

This clone appeared once. V usage is TRBV10-1 and J usage is TRBJ2-5, with 10 bases lining up with TRBD1. V trimming: 3 bases; J trimming: 5 bases; junction bases outside the gene matches: 9. CDR1 and CDR2 (germline): WNHNN, SYGVQD (reference sequence). The CDR3 covers 16 residues. The CDR3 DNA reads as TGCGCCAGCAGTGACCCGGGACAGGGGAGACCGGAGACCCAGTACTTC. As protein: CASSDPGQGRPETQYF.

The chain couples TRBV27 to TRBJ1-3; D may be TRBD1 (6 bases). This CDR3 region has 16 residues. V gave up 1 base and J gave up 0 bases, with 10 bases separating them. The germline CDR1 and CDR2 sequences are MNHEY and SMNVEV (reference sequence). CDR3 nucleotide sequence: TGTGCCAGCAGTTTATTCGGGGGCAGCTCTGGAAACACCATATATTTT. Translated: CASSLFGGSSGNTIYF.

The chain carries TRBV5-1 and TRBJ2-5; D ambiguous. Germline values: CDR1 SGHRS, CDR2 YFSETQ. This CDR3 region has 15 residues. V was cut by 6 bases and J by 2 bases, with 17 bases left in between. This CDR3 reads CASKRVNRQQETQYF. As DNA, the CDR3 is TGCGCCAGCAAACGGGTAAACCGGCAACAAGAGACCCAGTACTTC.

V usage is TRBV6-5 and J usage is TRBJ2-1, with D hard to call. The length of the CDR3 is 15 residues. The ends were cut back, 7 bases at V and 7 bases at J, with 20 bases in the middle. CDR1 is MNHEY and CDR2 is SVGAGI in the germline V gene. CDR3 in amino acids: CASNRGTEPVNEQFF. CDR3 bases: TGTGCCAGCAACCGCGGCACTGAGCCGGTAAATGAGCAGTTCTTC.

The chain is built from TRBV2 and TRBJ1-6, with TRBD1 as a possible D gene (5 bases). CDR3 length: 14 residues. V was cut by 5 bases and J by 8 bases, with 13 bases left in between. Germline-derived CDR1 and CDR2 are SNHLY and FYNNEI. CDR3 protein: CASSTGPADSPLHF. CDR3 DNA: TGTGCCAGCAGTACAGGACCTGCCGATTCACCCCTCCACTTT. The full variable domain, its missing parts supplied by reference TRBV2 and TRBJ1-6, is EPEVTQTPSHQVTQMGQEVILRCVPISNHLYFYWYRQILGQKVEFLVSFYNNEISEKSEIFDDQFSVERPDGSNFTLKIRSTKLEDSAMYFCASSTGPADSPLHFGNGTRLTVT.